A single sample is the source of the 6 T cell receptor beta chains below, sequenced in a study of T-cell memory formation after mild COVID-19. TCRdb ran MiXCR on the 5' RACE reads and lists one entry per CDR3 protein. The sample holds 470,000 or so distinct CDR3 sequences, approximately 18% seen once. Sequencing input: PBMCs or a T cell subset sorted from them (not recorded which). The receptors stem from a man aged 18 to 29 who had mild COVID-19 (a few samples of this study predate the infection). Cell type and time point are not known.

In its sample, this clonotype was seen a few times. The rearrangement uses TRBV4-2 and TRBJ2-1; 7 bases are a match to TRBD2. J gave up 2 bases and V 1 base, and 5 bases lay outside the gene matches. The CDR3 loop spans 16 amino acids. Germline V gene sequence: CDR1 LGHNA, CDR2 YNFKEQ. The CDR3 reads CASSQVSGTTYNEQFF. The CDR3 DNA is TGTGCCAGCAGCCAAGTCTCGGGGACTACCTACAATGAGCAGTTCTTC.

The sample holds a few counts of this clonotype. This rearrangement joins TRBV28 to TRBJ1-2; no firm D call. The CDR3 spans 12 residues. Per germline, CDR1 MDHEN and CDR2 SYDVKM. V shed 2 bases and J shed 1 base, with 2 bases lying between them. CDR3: CASSLSNYGYTF. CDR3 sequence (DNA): TGTGCCAGCAGTTTAAGTAACTATGGCTACACCTTC.

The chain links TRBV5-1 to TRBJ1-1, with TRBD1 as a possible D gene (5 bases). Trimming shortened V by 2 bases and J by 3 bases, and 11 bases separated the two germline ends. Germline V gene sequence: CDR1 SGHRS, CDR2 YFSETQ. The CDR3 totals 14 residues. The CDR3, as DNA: TGCGCCAGCAGCTTTGGGGGGGAGGACACTGAAGCTTTCTTT. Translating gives CASSFGGEDTEAFF.

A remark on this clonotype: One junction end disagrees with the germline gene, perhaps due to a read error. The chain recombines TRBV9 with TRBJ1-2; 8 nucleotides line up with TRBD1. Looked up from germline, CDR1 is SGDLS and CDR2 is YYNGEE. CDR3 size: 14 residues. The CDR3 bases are TGTGCCAGCAGCGGCCTGGGGGACAGGAGGGAACAATACTTC. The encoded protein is CASSGLGDRREQYF.

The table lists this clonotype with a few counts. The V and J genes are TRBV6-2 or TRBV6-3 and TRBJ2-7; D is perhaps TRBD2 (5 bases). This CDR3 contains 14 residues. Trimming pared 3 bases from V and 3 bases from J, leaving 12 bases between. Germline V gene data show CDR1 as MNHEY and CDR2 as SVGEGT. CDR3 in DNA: TGTGCCAGCAGTTATTCCGTCGGAGGCTACGAGCAGTACGTC. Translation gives CASSYSVGGYEQYV.

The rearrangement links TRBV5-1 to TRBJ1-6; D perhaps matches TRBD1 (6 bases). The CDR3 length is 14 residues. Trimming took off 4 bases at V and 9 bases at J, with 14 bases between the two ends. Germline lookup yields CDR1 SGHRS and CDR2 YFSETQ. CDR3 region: CASSPRDKASPLHF. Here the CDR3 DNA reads TGCGCCAGCAGCCCACGGGACAAAGCTTCACCCCTCCACTTT.